The T cell receptor (beta chain) described here comes from a study of blood T cell repertoires in COVID-19. Study in general: There were acute and convalescent COVID-19 samples, and they came from the United States, Italy and Spain. PBMCs, B-cell-depleted T cells, or T cells were the source of the cDNA or gDNA that made up the material.

This table comes from immunoSEQ multiplex PCR, and its TCRdb copy is limited to in-frame clones, with some not included. The sample has roughly 200,000 clones; 70% to 90% are singletons. V lost 0 bases and J lost 2; bases outside the gene matches: 2. CDR1 is LGHNA, CDR2 YNFKEQ, per germline. The CDR3 has 16 amino acids. The chain couples TRBV4-2 to TRBJ2-3, with 10 bases that match TRBD2. Material for sequencing was peripheral blood. This clonotype was sampled from a human donor with active or convalescent COVID-19. The donor label of this sample is uncertain. The CDR3 bases are TGTGCCAGCAGCCAAGACCTAGCGGGAGTCACAGATACGCAGTATTTT. Protein sequence: CASSQDLAGVTDTQYF.